These T cell receptor beta chains were read from a single sample in a study of blood T cell repertoires in COVID-19. Using immunoSEQ multiplex PCR, the repertoire was profiled, and TCRdb retains in-frame clones only, with some absent. The profile shows under 100,000 clones, roughly four fifths of them singletons. Sequencing was performed on peripheral blood. Receptors originate from a man aged 55 to 70 with acute or convalescent COVID-19. Both conserved end residues are trimmed from each CDR3.

13 TRBV12-5 ASAVGTSGSYEQY
14 TRBV10-3 AIRQGTGPPADTQY
13 TRBV9 ASSVAEGQTYEQY
13 TRBV4-3 ASSQERTSAKTQY
16 TRBV3-1/TRBV3-2 ASSHRTSGKSNTGELF
14 TRBV27 ASSSPSSPSTDTQY
13 TRBV19 ASSSWTGLHTEAF
9 TRBV30 AGGTAGELF
13 TRBV24-1 ATSGSGIGTDTQY
11 TRBV2 ASSDGGAKTQY
12 TRBV2 ARGAGGSTDTQY
12 TRBV11-2 ASSSSGGSYEQY
13 TRBV19 ASSMEAQGPYEQY
11 TRBV10-3 AITGTGGIGYT
10 TRBV12-3/TRBV12-4 ASNRLTGELF
16 TRBV21-1 ASSGTGGKGYSNQPQH
14 TRBV6-6 ASSPSQAGTNYGYT
16 TRBV5-4 ASSLGGFSGSSGNTIY
13 TRBV28 ASAREGQLNTEAF
10 TRBV11-2 ASSYPGGWQF
15 TRBV7-2 ASSLAPGTGGSTEAF
12 TRBV10-3 ASSQGGPYNEQF
13 TRBV6-5 ASRTGTSVYNEQF